These 2 T cell receptor beta chains were all obtained from the same sample, sequenced in a study of early T cells in non-severe SARS-CoV-2 infection. From the 5' RACE reads, TCRdb called clonotypes with MiXCR, one entry per CDR3 protein. Of about 33,000 distinct CDR3 sequences listed, 5.5% to 7% were seen once; the top ten hold 10% to 15%. Sequencing input: whole blood. These receptors all stem from an adult who was a healthcare worker with PCR-confirmed SARS-CoV-2 infection or an uninfected control (not recorded which).

This clonotype was seen repeatedly, ten times or more. The chain has TRBV5-1 and TRBJ2-7; 12 bases map to TRBD2. Trimming at V came to 4 bases and at J to 4 bases, leaving 6 bases not matched to a gene. The CDR3 length is 15 residues. Germline V lookup: CDR1 SGHRS, CDR2 YFSETQ. The CDR3 here is CASSILAGGLYEQYF. CDR3 nucleotide sequence: TGCGCCAGCAGCATACTAGCGGGGGGTCTGTACGAGCAGTACTTC. Supplemented by reference TRBV5-1 and TRBJ2-7, the full variable domain reads KAGVTQTPRYLIKTRGQQVTLSCSPISGHRSVSWYQQTPGQGLQFLFEYFSETQRNKGNFPGRFSGRQFSNSRSEMNVSTLELGDSALYLCASSILAGGLYEQYFGPGTRLTVT.

The sample holds a few counts of this clonotype. The V and J genes are TRBV5-4 and TRBJ2-3, with D tentatively TRBD2 (5 bases). Per germline, CDR1 SGHNT and CDR2 YYREEE (reference sequence). The CDR3 extends over 14 amino acids. The V end was cut by 4 bases, the J end by 6 bases, with 15 bases between. The CDR3: CASSLQRGLDTQYF. CDR3 DNA: TGTGCCAGCAGCCTTCAACGAGGGCTGGATACGCAGTATTTT.